This T cell receptor beta chain emerged from a study of blood T cell repertoires in COVID-19. Sequencing was performed with immunoSEQ multiplex PCR; in TCRdb, only in-frame clones are kept and a portion is missing. Of tens of thousands of clones listed, 65% to 90% are singletons. Germline V gene data show CDR1 as KGHSH and CDR2 as LQKENI. V gave up 6 bases and J gave up 7 bases; unmatched junction bases: 17. The CDR3 length is 17 residues. Sequenced input: peripheral blood. This TCR was sampled from a man in his fifties or sixties with COVID-19, enrolled during active disease. This chain joins TRBV18 and TRBJ1-2; 10 positions match TRBD1. CDR3 nucleotides: TGTGCCAGCTCGACCAATCTGGGACAGGGGACGCCCGGTGGCTACACCTTC. This encodes CASSTNLGQGTPGGYTF.